This T cell receptor (beta chain) is drawn from a study of glioma-infiltrating T cells after dendritic cell vaccination. Overall study context: Monocyte-derived dendritic cells, cultured 6 to 7 days with IL-4 and GM-CSF, were pulsed with autologous tumor lysate.

Sequencing used immunoSEQ multiplex PCR; TCRdb keeps in-frame clones, though not all of them. The sample consists of 95,000 to 110,000 clones, approximately 80% of them appearing once. Germline V CDR1 and CDR2: GTSNPN, SVGIG (reference sequence). Trimming removed 5 bases from V and 6 bases from J; junction bases left unmatched: 15. The CDR3 runs 16 residues. Blood PBMC samples: pre-vaccination, two weeks post third vaccination, and at tumor progression. The rearrangement joins TRBV30 to TRBJ1-2; 10 nucleotides align to TRBD1. The specimen was blood, collected before dendritic cell vaccination. This TCR was sampled from a human donor with glioblastoma. The chain's CDR3 is CAWVVTGGFKSDGYTF. The CDR3 coding sequence is TGTGCCTGGGTGGTGACAGGGGGCTTTAAATCAGATGGCTACACCTTC.